This T cell receptor (beta chain) was captured in a study of cytomegalovirus exposure and HLA in healthy donors. Study findings and constraints: DRB1 showed the most TCR associations and HLA-C the fewest in a later analysis, as rates varied by HLA locus. Among TCR beta chains, those listed as cytomegalovirus-associated numbered more than 150. Immune exposure was documented only through CMV serostatus.

The PCR had 60 Vbeta and 13 Jbeta primers. The protocol was immunoSEQ multiplex PCR, while the TCRdb copy is restricted to in-frame clones and leaves out a portion. Of 150,000 to 200,000 clones in the sample, 80% to 85% were seen once. A single count supports this clone. Its antigen is as yet unknown. Between the trimmed V and J ends, which lost 1 base and 4 bases, there was a span of 11 bases. CDR1 is SEHNR, CDR2 FQNEAQ, per germline (reference sequence). CDR3 size: 14 residues. This sequence originates from a human donor in good health. The rearrangement joins TRBV7-9 to TRBJ2-7, with a weak D call TRBD1 (5 bases). The sequencing input was PBMCs. CDR3 DNA sequence: TGTGCCAGCAGCTTAGATCAGGGCCCATACGAGCAGTACTTC. This encodes CASSLDQGPYEQYF.